This T cell receptor (beta chain) was profiled in a study of T cells after yellow fever vaccination. In the study overall: When fractions had low cell numbers, they were prepared with SMART-Seq v4 Ultra Low Input.

TCRdb ran MiXCR on the 5' RACE reads and lists one entry per CDR3 protein. Among about 550,000 distinct CDR3 sequences listed, 15% to 20% were seen once. CDR1 is SGHVS, CDR2 FNYEAQ, per germline. The V and J ends lost 5 bases and 3 bases, in that order; junction bases with no gene match: 4. The CDR3 spans 13 residues. As regards this clonotype: Its target is not known.

Study-wide findings and caveats: Post-booster repertoires contained most primary-vaccination clones again (roughly 96% CD4, about 90% CD8).

Here the sequenced sample was PBMCs, taken 15 days after the yellow fever booster vaccination. The receptor's source is a man aged 25 to 40 who received the YFV17D yellow fever vaccine. This rearrangement joins TRBV7-6 to TRBJ2-7, with 7 nucleotides matching TRBD1. The chain's CDR3 is CASSVQGLYEQYF. DNA of the CDR3: TGTGCCAGCAGCGTACAGGGGCTCTACGAGCAGTACTTC.